This T cell receptor (beta chain) appears in the sequencing data of a study of tissue T cells after allogeneic stem cell transplantation. The time point: mouse harvest day 14 after allogeneic transplant. Each mouse received 10^7 T-cell-depleted marrow cells plus 10^6 splenic CD5+ T cells by tail vein. This mouse GVHD model was MHC-mismatched B6 to BALB/c, profiled day 7 or 14. CDR1 is LGHNA, CDR2 YNLKQL, per germline (reference sequence). Trimming stripped 5 bases from V and 2 bases from J, with 4 bases between. The CDR3 is 12 amino acids. As for this clone: Germline and genes: mouse. The read halts 1 residue ahead of the CDR3 end, with the missing end drawn from the germline J gene.

TCRbeta CDR3 was sequenced at survey depth with template counts. Assay: immunoSEQ multiplex PCR; the TCRdb copy retains only in-frame clones and omits some. Among fewer than 3,500 clones listed, roughly 50% were seen once. The gene calls are TRBV5 and TRBJ2-1; unclear D gene. The sequence was obtained from a female BALB/c mouse given C57BL/6 T cells with graft-versus-host disease after an allogeneic hematopoietic cell transplant. Sample: gut tissue. The CDR3 bases that were read are TGTGCCAGCAGCGCTGACTATGCTGAGCAGTTC. Amino acids: CASSADYAEQF. The whole CDR3 region reads CASSADYAEQFF.